A single T cell receptor beta chain is shown here with its context. Its specificity is unknown. This entry is derived from a study of T cell repertoires in cytomegalovirus infection. Turning to the study itself: Selected CMV epitopes included recently identified HLA-C-restricted ones as well as well-studied HLA-B-restricted ones. From public TCR beta signatures came an indication of both CMV infection and matching HLA type. The study's findings and limits: There were carriers of CMV plus the relevant HLA, and cumulative public TCR beta family frequency identified them. It was HLA-C-restricted CMV-specific TCR beta clonotypes that dominated the response ex vivo.

Trimming took off 0 bases at V and 7 bases at J, with 6 bases between the two ends. The CDR3 totals 12 residues. Germline lookup yields CDR1 MNHEY and CDR2 SVGEGT. TCRdb reprocessed the reads with MiXCR, giving one entry per CDR3 protein. The sample yields roughly 150,000 distinct CDR3 sequences, about 22% seen once. The source of this sequence is a human donor in good health (CMV status not recorded). Some clones in this sample may be carry-over from other donors' samples. This specimen was CD8+ T cells from cultured PBMCs, taken from culture after CMV antigen stimulation. J is TRBJ1-1 and V is TRBV6-2 or TRBV6-3; no firm D call. CDR3 nucleotide sequence: TGTGCCAGCAGTTACTCTGGAATTGAAGCTTTCTTT. The encoded protein is CASSYSGIEAFF.